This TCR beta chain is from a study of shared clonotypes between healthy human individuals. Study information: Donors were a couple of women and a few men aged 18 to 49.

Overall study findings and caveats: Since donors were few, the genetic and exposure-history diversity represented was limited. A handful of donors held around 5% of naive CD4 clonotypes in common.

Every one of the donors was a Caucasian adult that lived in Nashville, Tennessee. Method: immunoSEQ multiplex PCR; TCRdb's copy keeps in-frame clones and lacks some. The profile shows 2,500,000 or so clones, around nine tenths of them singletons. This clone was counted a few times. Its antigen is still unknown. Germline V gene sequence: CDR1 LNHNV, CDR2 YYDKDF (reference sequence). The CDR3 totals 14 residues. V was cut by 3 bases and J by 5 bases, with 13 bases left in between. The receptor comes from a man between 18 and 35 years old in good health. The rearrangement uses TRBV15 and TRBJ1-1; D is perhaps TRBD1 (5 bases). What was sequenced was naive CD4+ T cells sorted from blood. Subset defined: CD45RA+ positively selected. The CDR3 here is CATSRDRQSTEAFF. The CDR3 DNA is TGTGCCACCAGCAGGGATCGACAGTCAACTGAAGCTTTCTTT. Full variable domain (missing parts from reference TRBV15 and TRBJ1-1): DAMVIQNPRYQVTQFGKPVTLSCSQTLNHNVMYWYQQKSSQAPKLLFHYYDKDFNNEADTPDNFQSRRPNTSFCFLDIRSPGLGDTAMYLCATSRDRQSTEAFFGQGTRLTVV.